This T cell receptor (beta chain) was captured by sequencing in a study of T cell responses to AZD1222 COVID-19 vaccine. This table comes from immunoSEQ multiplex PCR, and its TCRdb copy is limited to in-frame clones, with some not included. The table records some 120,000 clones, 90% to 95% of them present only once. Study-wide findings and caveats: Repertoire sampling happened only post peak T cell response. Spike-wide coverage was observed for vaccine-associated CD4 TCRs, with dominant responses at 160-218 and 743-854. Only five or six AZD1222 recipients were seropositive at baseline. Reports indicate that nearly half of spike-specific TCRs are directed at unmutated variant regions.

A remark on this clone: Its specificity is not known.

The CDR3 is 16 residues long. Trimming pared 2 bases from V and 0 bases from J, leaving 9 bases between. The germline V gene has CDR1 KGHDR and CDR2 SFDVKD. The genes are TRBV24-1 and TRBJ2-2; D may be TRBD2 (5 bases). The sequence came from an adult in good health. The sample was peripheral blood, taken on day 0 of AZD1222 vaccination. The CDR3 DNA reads TGTGCCACCAGTGATTACGGGGTTACGAACACCGGGGAGCTGTTTTTT. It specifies CATSDYGVTNTGELFF.